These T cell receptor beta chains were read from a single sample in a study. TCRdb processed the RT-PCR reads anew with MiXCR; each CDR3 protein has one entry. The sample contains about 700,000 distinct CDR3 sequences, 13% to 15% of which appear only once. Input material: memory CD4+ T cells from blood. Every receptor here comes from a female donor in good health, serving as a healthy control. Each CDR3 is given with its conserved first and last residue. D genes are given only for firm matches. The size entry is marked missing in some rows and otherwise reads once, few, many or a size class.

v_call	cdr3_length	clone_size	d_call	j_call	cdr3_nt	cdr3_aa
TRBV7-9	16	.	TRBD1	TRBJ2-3	TGTGCCAGCAGCTTAGACGGAGGACAGGGCGCAGATACGCAGTATTTT	CASSLDGGQGADTQYF
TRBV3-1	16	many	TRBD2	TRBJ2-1	TGTGCCAGCAGCTTACCGAAGACCGGGACTAGTAGTGAGCAGTTCTTC	CASSLPKTGTSSEQFF
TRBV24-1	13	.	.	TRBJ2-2	TGTGCCACCAGTGAAACGAACACCGGGGAGCTGTTTTTT	CATSETNTGELFF
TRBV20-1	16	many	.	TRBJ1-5	TGCAGTGCTTCCAAATTCGGAGCCGAGGGGAATCAGCCCCAGCATTTT	CSASKFGAEGNQPQHF
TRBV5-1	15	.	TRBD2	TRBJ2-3	TGCGCCAGCAGACTAGCGGGAGGTGCAAAAGATACGCAGTATTTT	CASRLAGGAKDTQYF
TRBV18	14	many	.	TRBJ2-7	TGTGCCAGCTCACCACCATACAGTCCCTACGAGCAGTACTTC	CASSPPYSPYEQYF
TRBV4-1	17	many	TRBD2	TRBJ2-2	TGCGCCAGCAGCCATCCCCTAGCGGGAGGTTTGACCGGGGAGCTGTTTTTT	CASSHPLAGGLTGELFF
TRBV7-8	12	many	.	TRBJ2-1	TGTGCCAGCAGCGCCCAGGGCGATGAGCAGTTCTTC	CASSAQGDEQFF
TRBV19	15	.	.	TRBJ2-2	TGTGCCAGTAGTGGCCAGGTCCCGAACACCGGGGAGCTGTTTTTT	CASSGQVPNTGELFF
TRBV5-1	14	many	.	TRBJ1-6	TGCGCCAGCAGCAACGGCCACGGACCCGAAACTCTCCACTTT	CASSNGHGPETLHF
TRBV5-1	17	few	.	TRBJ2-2	TGCGCCAGCAGCTTGGCATGGGGGCAGGTCAACACCGGGGAGCTGTTTTTT	CASSLAWGQVNTGELFF
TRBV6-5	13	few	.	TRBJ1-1	TGTGCCAGTTACGCACAGGGACACACTGAAGCTTTCTTT	CASYAQGHTEAFF
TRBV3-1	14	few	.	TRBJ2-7	TGTGCCAGCAGCCGGAGGGACCGCCCCAGCGAGCAGTACTTC	CASSRRDRPSEQYF
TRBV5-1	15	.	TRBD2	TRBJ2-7	TGCGCCAGCAGCTCTACTAGCGGGGGGGATCACGAGCAGTACTTC	CASSSTSGGDHEQYF
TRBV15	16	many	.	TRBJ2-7	TGTGCCACCAGCAGAACTCGCTGGGGCGTAGACTACGAGCAGTACTTC	CATSRTRWGVDYEQYF
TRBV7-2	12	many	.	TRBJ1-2	TGTGCCAGCAGCTTACAGACATATGGCTACACCTTC	CASSLQTYGYTF
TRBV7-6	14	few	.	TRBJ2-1	TGTGCCAGCAGCCCAGGATTTGTTAGGCCGGAGCAGTTCTTC	CASSPGFVRPEQFF
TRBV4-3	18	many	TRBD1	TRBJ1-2	TGCGCCAGCAGCCAAGATTTGCCCCTTGGACAGGGGAACTATGGCTACACCTTC	CASSQDLPLGQGNYGYTF
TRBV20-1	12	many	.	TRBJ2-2	TGCAGTGCTAGGATCACGGCCGGGGAGCTGTTTTTT	CSARITAGELFF
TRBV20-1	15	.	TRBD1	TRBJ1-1	TGCAGTGCTAGAGGGAGACAGGGCCTGAACACTGAAGCTTTCTTT	CSARGRQGLNTEAFF
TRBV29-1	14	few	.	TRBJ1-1	TGCAGCGTCGGCACTGACGGGTGGAACACTGAAGCTTTCTTT	CSVGTDGWNTEAFF
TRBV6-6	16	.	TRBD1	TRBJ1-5	TGTGCCACCACTTATGGTGGACAGGGGAGATCCCAGCCCCAGCATTTT	CATTYGGQGRSQPQHF
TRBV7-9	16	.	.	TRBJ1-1	TGTGCCAGCAGCTTGGCTCTGGGCAGAATGAACACTGAAGCTTTCTTT	CASSLALGRMNTEAFF
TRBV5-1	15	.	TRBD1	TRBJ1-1	TGCGCCAGCAGCTTGGGCATAGGGGGCGACACTGAAGCTTTCTTT	CASSLGIGGDTEAFF
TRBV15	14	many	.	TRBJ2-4	TGTGCCACCAGCAGAGAGGGGGCGTGGAACATTCAGTACTTC	CATSREGAWNIQYF
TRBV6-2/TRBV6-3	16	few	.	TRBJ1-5	TGTGCCAGCAGCCCTGGACGGTATGATAGCAATCAGCCCCAGCATTTT	CASSPGRYDSNQPQHF
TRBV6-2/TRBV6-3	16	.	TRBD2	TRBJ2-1	TGTGCCAGCAGTTCCCCTCTAGCGGGGGGAAGCAATGAGCAGTTCTTC	CASSSPLAGGSNEQFF
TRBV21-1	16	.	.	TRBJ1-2	TGTGCCAGCAGCACCAACCCACCCGGGAGGGTCTATGGCTACACCTTC	CASSTNPPGRVYGYTF
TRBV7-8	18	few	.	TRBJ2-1	TGTGCCAGCAGCTTAGTTCCCCGAACTAGCTCGTCCTACAATGAGCAGTTCTTC	CASSLVPRTSSSYNEQFF
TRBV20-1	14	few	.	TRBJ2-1	TGCAGTGCTAGAAAAGGGAGCCAGGACAATGAGCAGTTCTTC	CSARKGSQDNEQFF
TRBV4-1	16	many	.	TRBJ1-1	TGCGCCAGCAGCCCTTTGGGGGGGCCTAGGAACACTGAAGCTTTCTTT	CASSPLGGPRNTEAFF
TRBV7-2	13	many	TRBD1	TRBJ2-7	TGTGCCAGCAGTTTCGGCAGGGGGTACGAGCAGTACTTC	CASSFGRGYEQYF
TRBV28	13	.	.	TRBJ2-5	TGTGCCACCCAGGGCAGCCCCGGGAGGACCCAGTACTTC	CATQGSPGRTQYF
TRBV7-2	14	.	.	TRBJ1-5	TGTGCCAGCAGCTTAGGTAGCGTGGGGGAGCCCCAGCATTTT	CASSLGSVGEPQHF
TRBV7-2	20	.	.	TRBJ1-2	.	CASSFYICSARDGTGYGYTF
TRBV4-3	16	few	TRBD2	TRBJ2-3	TGCGCCAGCAGCCAAGCTTGGACTAGTCGCACAGATACGCAGTATTTT	CASSQAWTSRTDTQYF
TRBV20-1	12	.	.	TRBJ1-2	TGCAGTGCTCAGGTACCGAACTATGGCTACACCTTC	CSAQVPNYGYTF
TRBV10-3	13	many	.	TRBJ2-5	TGTGCCATCAGTGACCGGGGGACGCAGACCCAGTACTTC	CAISDRGTQTQYF
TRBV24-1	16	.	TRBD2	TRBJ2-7	TGTGCCACCAGTGATAGGACTAGCGGGAGTCTCTACGAGCAGTACTTC	CATSDRTSGSLYEQYF
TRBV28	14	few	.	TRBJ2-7	TGTGCCAGCAGTTTTATAGGGTACGTGGGCGAGCAGTACTTC	CASSFIGYVGEQYF
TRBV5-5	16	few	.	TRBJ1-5	TGTGCCAGCAGCTTTACCGGGACACGCCAGAATCAGCCCCAGCATTTT	CASSFTGTRQNQPQHF
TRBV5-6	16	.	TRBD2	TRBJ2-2	TGTGCCAGCAGCTTGCCCCCGGGACTAGGCACCGGGGAGCTGTTTTTT	CASSLPPGLGTGELFF
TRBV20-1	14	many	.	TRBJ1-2	TGCAGTGCTAGCGTCCCAGGGAGGAGTCATGGCTACACCTTC	CSASVPGRSHGYTF
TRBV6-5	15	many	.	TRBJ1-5	TGTGCCAGCAGTTACCAGTCCCAGAATGCCCAGCCCCAGCATTTT	CASSYQSQNAQPQHF
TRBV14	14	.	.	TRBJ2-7	TGTGCCAGCAGCCAAGGACACTTAACCTACGAGCAGTACTTC	CASSQGHLTYEQYF
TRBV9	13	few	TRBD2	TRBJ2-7	TGTGCCAGCAGCGCTCAGACTAGCGGTGAGCAGTACTTC	CASSAQTSGEQYF
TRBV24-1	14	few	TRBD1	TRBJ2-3	TGTGCCACCAGTGACAGACAGGGGTCGGATACGCAGTATTTT	CATSDRQGSDTQYF
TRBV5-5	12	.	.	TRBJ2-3	TGTGCCAGCAGCTTACAAAGTTATACGCAGTATTTT	CASSLQSYTQYF
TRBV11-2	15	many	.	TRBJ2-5	TGTGCCAGCAGCTTCGGGACCACACATGGGGAGACCCAGTACTTC	CASSFGTTHGETQYF
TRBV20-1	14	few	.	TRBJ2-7	TGCAGTGCTAGAGCAGGAGGGGGCTCCTACGAGCAGTACTTC	CSARAGGGSYEQYF
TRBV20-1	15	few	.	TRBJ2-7	TGCAGTGCTAGAGAGGGGTTAGCTTCCTCCTACGAGCAGTACTTC	CSAREGLASSYEQYF
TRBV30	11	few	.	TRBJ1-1	TGTGCCTGGAGTGTACTACCTGAAGCTTTCTTT	CAWSVLPEAFF
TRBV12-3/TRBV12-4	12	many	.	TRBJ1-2	TGTGCCAGCAGTTTTCTAAACTATGGCTACACCTTC	CASSFLNYGYTF